The next 17 T cell receptor beta chains were all read from a single sample in a study of chemoradiotherapy in HPV16-positive cancers. TCRdb keeps only in-frame clones here, not all; method: immunoSEQ multiplex PCR. This sample has over 20,000 clones; about 90% occur once, and the top ten carry 4.5%. The material was blood, obtained from a patient who underwent chemoradiotherapy. These TCRs come from a human donor with HPV-associated anogenital cancer.

J is TRBJ2-1 and V is TRBV5-4, with D possibly TRBD1 on 6 matching bases. Trimming took off 4 bases at V and 7 bases at J, with 9 bases between the two ends. The CDR3 is 12 amino acids. The germline V gene has CDR1 SGHNT and CDR2 YYREEE (reference sequence). The CDR3, as DNA: TGTGCCAGCAGCCCTCAGGGGAATGAGCAGTTCTTC. Its protein product is CASSPQGNEQFF.

J is TRBJ2-7 and V is TRBV5-4, with TRBD2 matching over 11 bases. Germline V CDR1 and CDR2: SGHNT, YYREEE (reference sequence). CDR3 length equals 15 residues. The V gene end was trimmed by 3 bases and the J gene end by 4 bases; junction bases not matched to a gene: 6. CDR3 amino acids: CASSSDSGRVYEQYF. As DNA, the CDR3 is TGTGCCAGCAGCTCCGATAGCGGGAGGGTATACGAGCAGTACTTC.

This rearrangement joins TRBV14 to TRBJ2-7; 7 bases are a match to TRBD1. The V gene's germline CDR1 is SGHDN and CDR2 FVKESK. V was pared by 3 bases and J by 6 bases, with 11 bases of the junction left unmatched. The CDR3 spans 15 residues. CDR3 protein: CASSHGDRAGREQYF. In DNA form, the CDR3 reads TGTGCCAGCAGCCATGGCGACAGGGCGGGCCGCGAGCAGTACTTC.

This clone was seen a single time. The DNA of the CDR3 is TGTGCCAGTAGCCTCTTAGATCAGCCCCAGCATTTT. This encodes CASSLLDQPQHF. The J gene is TRBJ1-5, the V gene TRBV19; D unclear. The V end was cut by 6 bases, the J end by 5 bases, with 8 bases between. Germline lookup yields CDR1 LNHDA and CDR2 SQIVND (reference sequence). The CDR3 loop spans 12 amino acids.

The chain uses TRBV6-6 and TRBJ2-1; possibly TRBD1 or TRBD2 for D (5 bases each). This CDR3 is built from 15 residues. CDR1 MNHNY and CDR2 SVGAGI come from the germline V gene (reference sequence). V was clipped by 7 bases and J by 9 bases, with 22 bases between them. For the CDR3, the DNA is TGTGCCAGCACTCCAGACCGGGGCCTGGGAACTGAGCAGTTCTTC. Translation gives CASTPDRGLGTEQFF.

The rearrangement links TRBV19 to TRBJ2-7; 8 bases line up with TRBD2. Germline CDR1 and CDR2: LNHDA and SQIVND (reference sequence). The CDR3 has 15 residues. With V trimmed by 1 base and J by 6 bases, 8 bases remained unmatched. CDR3 sequence reads: CASSIGRREGTEQYF. Here the CDR3 DNA reads TGTGCCAGTAGTATAGGACGACGGGAGGGAACCGAGCAGTACTTC.

The rearrangement uses TRBV11-1 and TRBJ1-6, with D tentatively TRBD1 (5 bases). CDR1 SGHAT and CDR2 FQDESV come from the germline V gene (reference sequence). CDR3 length: 15 residues. V shed 5 bases and J shed 5 bases, with 13 bases lying between them. The CDR3 here is CASSLDGGHNSPLHF. CDR3 nucleotide sequence: TGTGCCAGCAGCCTCGACGGGGGACATAATTCACCCCTCCACTTT.

The V call is TRBV19, the J call TRBJ1-1; D possibly corresponds to TRBD1 (5 bases). The germline V gene encodes CDR1 LNHDA and CDR2 SQIVND (reference sequence). Trimming pared 6 bases from V and 0 bases from J, leaving 8 bases between. The CDR3 contains 13 residues. CDR3 amino acids: CASRSTVNTEAFF. CDR3 DNA sequence: TGTGCCAGTAGGTCGACAGTGAACACTGAAGCTTTCTTT.

This clone showed up just once. This chain connects TRBV19 to TRBJ2-1; D might be TRBD2 (5 bases). V was pared by 7 bases and J by 0 bases, with 13 bases between. The germline gives CDR1 LNHDA, CDR2 SQIVND (reference sequence). This CDR3 is 15 amino acids long. The CDR3 sequence: CASTPTGNSYNEQFF. In nucleotides, the CDR3 is TGTGCCAGTACCCCGACGGGAAACTCCTACAATGAGCAGTTCTTC. Supplemented by reference TRBV19 and TRBJ2-1, the full variable domain reads DGGITQSPKYLFRKEGQNVTLSCEQNLNHDAMYWYRQDPGQGLRLIYYSQIVNDFQKGDIAEGYSVSREKKESFPLTVTSAQKNPTAFYLCASTPTGNSYNEQFFGPGTRLTVL.

The chain has TRBV6-4 and TRBJ1-2; D gene uncertain. CDR3 length: 11 residues. V lost 7 bases to trimming and J lost 8 bases, with 11 bases between them. Germline CDR1 and CDR2: MRHNA and SNTAGT. CDR3 amino acids: CASKGAGGYTF. The CDR3 coding sequence is TGTGCCAGCAAAGGTGCGGGGGGCTACACCTTC.

The chain links TRBV5-1 to TRBJ2-5, with unresolved D. The CDR3 totals 14 residues. Germline V CDR1 and CDR2: SGHRS, YFSETQ. The ends were cut back, 2 bases at V and 4 bases at J, with 12 bases in the middle. The CDR3 loop reads CASSLGATAETQYF. As DNA, the CDR3 is TGCGCCAGCAGCTTAGGAGCGACGGCAGAGACCCAGTACTTC.

The chain carries TRBV13 and TRBJ1-2; D not certain. This CDR3 contains 12 residues. Germline CDR1 is PRHDT and CDR2 is FYEKMQ (reference sequence). The germline V and J ends were trimmed by 7 bases and 0 bases, with 6 bases remaining between them. CDR3 amino acids: CASTQTNYGYTF. The CDR3 DNA reads TGTGCCAGCACCCAGACTAACTATGGCTACACCTTC.

V and J are TRBV4-3 and TRBJ1-1; D remains ambiguous. Germline CDR1 and CDR2: LGHNA and YSLEER. V was cut by 0 bases and J by 1 base, with 9 bases left in between. The CDR3 length is 15 residues. The CDR3 reads CASSQELRWNTEAFF. The CDR3 DNA follows: TGCGCCAGCAGCCAAGAGTTGAGATGGAACACTGAAGCTTTCTTT.

This chain joins TRBV7-2 and TRBJ1-4; D remains unclear. Germline assignment: CDR1 SGHTA and CDR2 FQGNSA. The CDR3 extends over 15 amino acids. V lost 2 bases to trimming and J lost 3 bases, with 10 bases between them. CDR3 in amino acids: CASSLTGYANEKLFF. The CDR3 bases are TGTGCCAGCAGCTTAACGGGGTACGCTAATGAAAAACTGTTTTTT.

The chain is built from TRBV9 and TRBJ1-2; TRBD1 might be the D (6 bases). The germline V gene has CDR1 SGDLS and CDR2 YYNGEE. Trimming took off 4 bases at V and 1 base at J, with 17 bases between the two ends. The CDR3 contains 16 residues. This CDR3 is CASSSSRDTFNYGYTF. The CDR3 DNA reads as TGTGCCAGCAGCTCGAGCCGGGACACTTTTAACTATGGCTACACCTTC.

This chain connects TRBV6-4 to TRBJ1-2; weak D call: TRBD1 (6 bases). This CDR3 is built from 15 residues. Germline loops: CDR1 MRHNA, CDR2 SNTAGT. Deletions cut 2 bases from V and 4 bases from J, with 14 bases between. The CDR3 sequence: CASSDETGGGYGYTF. The CDR3 bases are TGTGCCAGCAGTGACGAGACAGGAGGGGGCTATGGCTACACCTTC.

The rearrangement joins TRBV5-8 to TRBJ1-1; 7 positions agree with TRBD1. Germline assignment: CDR1 SGHTS and CDR2 YDEGEE. V gave up 4 bases and J gave up 1 base; unmatched junction bases: 7. The CDR3 is made up of 15 amino acids. CDR3 sequence (DNA): TGTGCCAGCAGCCTCCGACAGGGAAGGAACACTGAAGCTTTCTTT. Protein product: CASSLRQGRNTEAFF.